This T cell receptor beta chain was profiled in a study of blood T cell repertoires in COVID-19. Study-level information: From T cells, B-cell-depleted T cells, or PBMCs came the material, which was cDNA or gDNA.

Method: immunoSEQ multiplex PCR; TCRdb's copy keeps in-frame clones and lacks some. Of around 87,000 clones in the sample, roughly 80% are singletons; the top ten hold about 16%. The CDR3 is 19 residues long. Germline V lookup: CDR1 SGDLS, CDR2 YYNGEE. V lost 1 base, J lost 2 bases, and 24 bases lay in between. Sequenced material: peripheral blood. The sequence derives from a human donor in a cohort sampled during active COVID-19. The chain uses TRBV9 and TRBJ2-5, with a tentative D call TRBD2 (6 bases). This CDR3 reads CASSVRPKAFGGSQETQYF. The CDR3 DNA reads TGTGCCAGCAGCGTACGGCCGAAGGCGTTCGGAGGGTCGCAAGAGACCCAGTACTTC. The whole variable domain, remainder taken from reference TRBV9 and TRBJ2-5, is DSGVTQTPKHLITATGQRVTLRCSPRSGDLSVYWYQQSLDQGLQFLIQYYNGEERAKGNILERFSAQQFPDLHSELNLSSLELGDSALYFCASSVRPKAFGGSQETQYFGPGTRLLVL.